The 14 T cell receptor beta chains reported below all come from one sample, sequenced in a study of cytomegalovirus exposure and HLA in healthy donors. PCR employed 60 Vbeta and 13 Jbeta primers. Only in-frame clones appear in the TCRdb table, and some are missing; sequencing was by immunoSEQ multiplex PCR. The sample lists tens of thousands of clones, 65% to 70% occurring once. Sequenced input: PBMCs. All receptors derive from a woman aged 45-65 years in good health and CMV-seropositive.

This clone was picked up one time. The chain uses TRBV25-1 and TRBJ2-5, with 11 bases that match TRBD2. The V segment lost 3 bases and the J segment 3 bases; nucleotides outside the gene matches: 3. Looked up from germline, CDR1 is MGHDK and CDR2 is SYGVNS. The CDR3 has 15 amino acids. DNA for the CDR3: TGTGCCAGCAGTGACGAGACTAGCGGGGAAGAGACCCAGTACTTC. Protein: CASSDETSGEETQYF. Complete variable domain (other parts from reference TRBV25-1 and TRBJ2-5): EADIYQTPRYLVIGTGKKITLECSQTMGHDKMYWYQQDPGMELHLIHYSYGVNSTEKGDLSSESTVSRIRTEHFPLTLESARPSHTSQYLCASSDETSGEETQYFGPGTRLLVL.

For this clone: The identical CDR3 is also encoded by other nucleotide sequences in the sample. The chain carries TRBV2 and TRBJ1-1; TRBD1 agrees at 8 bases. The J segment lost 5 bases and the V segment lost 6 bases, leaving 8 bases of the junction unmatched. The CDR3 extends over 14 amino acids. Germline V gene lookup returns CDR1 SNHLY and CDR2 FYNNEI. The CDR3 DNA sequence: TGTGCCAGCAGCCAGGACAGGGTTAGAACTGAAGCTTTCTTT. Translating it yields CASSQDRVRTEAFF.

The V call is TRBV6-4, the J call TRBJ2-2; 8 bases agree with TRBD2. Germline CDR1 and CDR2: MRHNA and SNTAGT. J was trimmed by 0 bases and V by 6 bases; bases with no gene match: 0. CDR3 size: 14 residues. CDR3 nucleotides: TGTGCCAGCAGACTAGCGGCGAACACCGGGGAGCTGTTTTTT. The encoded protein is CASRLAANTGELFF.

This clone was observed a handful of times. V is TRBV15 and J is TRBJ1-3; TRBD1 matches 8 bases. The CDR3 covers 16 residues. The germline V gene encodes CDR1 LNHNV and CDR2 YYDKDF (reference sequence). Trimming cost V 2 bases and J 2 bases; bases outside gene matches: 5. CDR3 nucleotide sequence: TGTGCCACCAGCAGAAAAGGACAGGGAGCTGGAAACACCATATATTTT. Translated, it gives CATSRKGQGAGNTIYF.

The J gene is TRBJ2-1, the V gene TRBV4-1, with TRBD2 matching over 7 bases. Germline values: CDR1 MGHRA, CDR2 YSYEKL. J lost 6 bases, V lost 4 bases, and 9 bases had no gene match. There are 15 residues in the CDR3. The CDR3 DNA follows: TGCGCCAGCAGCCTCGTAGTAAGGGAGGGCAATGAGCAGTTCTTC. Protein sequence: CASSLVVREGNEQFF.

This clone was detected only once. The DNA of the CDR3 is TGTGCCAGCAGCGTAGGGGCGGGGGGTTACAATGAGCAGTTCTTC. It encodes CASSVGAGGYNEQFF. The chain joins TRBV9 to TRBJ2-1; TRBD2 matches at 8 bases. After removal of 0 bases from V and 4 bases from J, the junction contained 3 bases not matched to a gene. The germline V gene has CDR1 SGDLS and CDR2 YYNGEE. The CDR3 is 15 residues long.

This chain connects TRBV2 to TRBJ2-7; D is unresolved. Germline V lookup: CDR1 SNHLY, CDR2 FYNNEI. The CDR3 consists of 12 residues. V lost 8 bases and J 0 bases, leaving 8 bases between the germline ends. The chain's CDR3 is CASQVSSYEQYF. CDR3 sequence (DNA): TGTGCCAGCCAGGTGAGCTCCTACGAGCAGTACTTC.

On this clone itself: One end of the junction is discordant with germline, which a read error may explain. The J gene is TRBJ1-4, the V gene TRBV15, with 9 positions matching TRBD1. The CDR3 is 13 amino acids. Germline-derived CDR1 and CDR2 are LNHNV and YYDKDF (reference sequence). This CDR3 is CATTRQGDEKLFF. The CDR3 DNA follows: TGTGCCACCACCAGACAGGGGGATGAAAAACTGTTTTTT. Full variable domain (remainder filled in from reference TRBV15 and TRBJ1-4): DAMVIQNPRYQVTQFGKPVTLSCSQTLNHNVMYWYQQKSSQAPKLLFHYYDKDFNNEADTPDNFQSRRPNTSFCFLDIRSPGLGDTAMYLCATTRQGDEKLFFGSGTQLSVL.

V gene TRBV2 combines with J gene TRBJ1-2; D is possibly TRBD1 (6 bases). Germline lookup yields CDR1 SNHLY and CDR2 FYNNEI. This CDR3 has 15 amino acids. With 6 bases removed from V and 0 bases from J, the gap between germline ends came to 14 bases. CDR3 loop: CASSPDRIPNYGYTF. The DNA for the CDR3 is TGTGCCAGCAGCCCTGACAGGATTCCTAACTATGGCTACACCTTC.

This clone was seen only a few times. This sequence joins TRBV12-5 and TRBJ2-7; a weak D match, TRBD2 (7 bases). This CDR3 is built from 13 residues. Germline CDR1 LGHNT, CDR2 FRNRAP. The CDR3 nucleotides are TGTCAGCCGGGGGGCTCCGCGATTTGTGAGCAGTACTTC. Amino acid sequence: CQPGGSAICEQYF.

The rearrangement joins TRBV29-1 to TRBJ2-2; 8 positions match TRBD1. Per germline, CDR1 SQVTM and CDR2 ANQGSEA. The V gene end was trimmed by 5 bases and the J gene end by 1 base; junction bases not matched to a gene: 3. The CDR3 totals 14 residues. The CDR3 bases are TGCAGCGTTTCGGACAGGGTGAACACCGGGGAGCTGTTTTTT. This codes for CSVSDRVNTGELFF.

The chain employs TRBV5-1 and TRBJ1-4; D uncertain. Germline CDR1 is SGHRS and CDR2 is YFSETQ. Trimming removed 0 bases at V and 4 bases at J, with 4 bases between. The CDR3 runs 13 residues. The CDR3 coding sequence is TGCGCCAGCAGCTTGGACTTTAATGAAAAACTGTTTTTT. Amino acids: CASSLDFNEKLFF. Combining the CDR3 with reference TRBV5-1 and TRBJ1-4 gives the whole variable domain KAGVTQTPRYLIKTRGQQVTLSCSPISGHRSVSWYQQTPGQGLQFLFEYFSETQRNKGNFPGRFSGRQFSNSRSEMNVSTLELGDSALYLCASSLDFNEKLFFGSGTQLSVL.

V and J are TRBV11-2 and TRBJ2-1; 9 bases map to TRBD2. Looked up from germline, CDR1 is SGHAT and CDR2 is FQNNGV. The CDR3 spans 15 residues. V lost 1 base and J lost 9; bases outside the gene matches: 7. The CDR3 nucleotides are TGTGCCAGCAGCTTAGGGCGGGGGGGCTCCGGTGAGCAGTTCTTC. As protein: CASSLGRGGSGEQFF. Drawing the rest from reference TRBV11-2 and TRBJ2-1, the complete variable domain is EAGVAQSPRYKIIEKRQSVAFWCNPISGHATLYWYQQILGQGPKLLIQFQNNGVVDDSQLPKDRFSAERLKGVDSTLKIQPAKLEDSAVYLCASSLGRGGSGEQFFGPGTRLTVL.

The genes are TRBV5-4 and TRBJ2-3; no clear D. Germline assignment: CDR1 SGHNT and CDR2 YYREEE (reference sequence). Between the trimmed V and J ends, which lost 1 base and 2 bases, there was a span of 8 bases. The CDR3 runs 14 residues. The CDR3 protein is CASSLYGFTDTQYF. CDR3 nucleotide sequence: TGTGCCAGCAGCTTGTACGGGTTCACAGATACGCAGTATTTT.